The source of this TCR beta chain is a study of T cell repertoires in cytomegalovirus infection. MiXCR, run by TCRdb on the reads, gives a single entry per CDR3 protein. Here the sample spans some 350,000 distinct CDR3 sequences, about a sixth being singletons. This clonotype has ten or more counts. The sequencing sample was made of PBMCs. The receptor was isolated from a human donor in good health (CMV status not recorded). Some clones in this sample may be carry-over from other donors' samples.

The CDR3 region has the DNA TGCGCCAGCAGCCCAGTATCTGTGTCGGCAACTGGAAACACCATATATTTT. Translating gives CASSPVSVSATGNTIYF. The chain is built from TRBV4-3 and TRBJ1-3; D is undetermined. The CDR3 is 17 amino acids. V was clipped by 4 bases and J by 2 bases, with 18 bases between them. Looked up from germline, CDR1 is LGHNA and CDR2 is YSLEER.